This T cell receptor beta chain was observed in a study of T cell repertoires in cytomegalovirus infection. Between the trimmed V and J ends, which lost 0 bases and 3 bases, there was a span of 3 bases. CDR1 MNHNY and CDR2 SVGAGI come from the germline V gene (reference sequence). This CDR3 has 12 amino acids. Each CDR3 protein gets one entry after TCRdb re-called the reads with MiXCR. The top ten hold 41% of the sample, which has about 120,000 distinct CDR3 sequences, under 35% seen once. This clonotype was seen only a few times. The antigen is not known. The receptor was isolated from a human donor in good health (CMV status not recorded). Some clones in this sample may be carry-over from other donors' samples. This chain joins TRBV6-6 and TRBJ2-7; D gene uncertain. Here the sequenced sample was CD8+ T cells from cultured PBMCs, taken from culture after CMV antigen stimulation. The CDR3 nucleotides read TGTGCCAGCAGTTACTCGAACTACGAGCAGTACTTC. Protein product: CASSYSNYEQYF.